The 8 T cell receptor beta chains below come from one sample, sequenced in a study of cytomegalovirus exposure and HLA in healthy donors. TCRdb's table, derived via immunoSEQ multiplex PCR, lists solely in-frame clones and lacks some. Among 90,000 to 120,000 clones listed, around 85% were seen once. The sequenced material came from PBMCs. The receptors were gathered from a woman between 18 and 30 years old in good health and CMV-seronegative.

This sequence joins TRBV6-5 and TRBJ1-5; 9 bases are a match to TRBD1. Trimming cost V 6 bases and J 7 bases; bases outside gene matches: 10. Germline lookup yields CDR1 MNHEY and CDR2 SVGAGI. CDR3 length equals 15 residues. The CDR3 DNA reads TGTGCCAGCAGCTCCGACAGGGGGGTTGGGCAGCCCCAGCATTTT. Protein: CASSSDRGVGQPQHF.

V is TRBV19 and J is TRBJ2-2; 7 bases agree with TRBD1. This CDR3 is 16 amino acids long. The germline V gene encodes CDR1 LNHDA and CDR2 SQIVND (reference sequence). V dropped 9 bases and J dropped 6; count of bases not matched to a gene: 16. In nucleotides, the CDR3 is TGTGCCAGCACCAACCCACAGGGGAAAGGTGCCGGGGAGCTGTTTTTT. It translates to CASTNPQGKGAGELFF.

This clone was recorded only once. DNA for the CDR3: TGTGCCAGCAGCCCAACAGGGGGCGCGGCAGATACGCAGTATTTT. Translating it yields CASSPTGGAADTQYF. The V call is TRBV7-3, the J call TRBJ2-3, with 9 bases matching TRBD1. The germline V gene has CDR1 SGHTA and CDR2 FQGTGA. V shed 5 bases, J shed 4 bases, and the junction held 7 bases outside the gene matches. CDR3 size: 15 residues.

The chain combines TRBV28 with TRBJ2-7, with 10 nucleotides matching TRBD1. Losses at the gene ends were 3 bases for V and 0 bases for J; bases not matched to a gene: 11. The CDR3 has 18 residues. Germline V gene lookup returns CDR1 MDHEN and CDR2 SYDVKM. The CDR3 coding sequence is TGTGCCAGCAGTTTCCTCGGAAGCTGGGACAGGGGCTCCTACGAGCAGTACTTC. Translated, it gives CASSFLGSWDRGSYEQYF.

The V and J genes are TRBV9 and TRBJ1-1; 7 bases fit TRBD1. Unmatched junction bases numbered 7, after V lost 0 bases and J lost 5 bases. Germline CDR1 SGDLS, CDR2 YYNGEE. The CDR3 has 15 residues. The CDR3 region is CASSVDGGRGTEAFF. Here the CDR3 DNA reads TGTGCCAGCAGCGTAGACGGGGGCAGGGGGACTGAAGCTTTCTTT.

This clone was picked up a small number of times. This chain uses TRBV7-8 with TRBJ1-5, with no clear D. CDR1 is SGHVS and CDR2 is FQNEAQ in the germline V gene. V lost 0 bases and J lost 0, with 12 bases in between. The CDR3 is 17 amino acids. The CDR3 here is CASSLAAGFYSNQPQHF. Written as DNA, the CDR3 is TGTGCCAGCAGCTTAGCGGCCGGGTTTTATAGCAATCAGCCCCAGCATTTT.

This clone has at least ten counts. The chain recombines TRBV15 with TRBJ1-3; tentative D call: TRBD1 (6 bases). Trimming removed 0 bases from V and 2 bases from J, with 11 bases in between. Germline-derived CDR1 and CDR2 are LNHNV and YYDKDF (reference sequence). There are 16 residues in the CDR3. The CDR3 protein is CATSRDQQGPGNTIYF. Written as DNA, the CDR3 is TGTGCCACCAGCAGAGATCAACAGGGCCCTGGAAACACCATATATTTT.

The chain carries TRBV9 and TRBJ2-7; 9 bases are a match to TRBD2. CDR1 is SGDLS, CDR2 YYNGEE, per germline. This CDR3 contains 15 residues. J gave up 3 bases and V 4 bases, and 8 bases lay outside the gene matches. The CDR3 spells CASSTSGGSVYEQYF. CDR3 nucleotides: TGTGCCAGCAGCACCAGCGGGGGGTCTGTCTACGAGCAGTACTTC.